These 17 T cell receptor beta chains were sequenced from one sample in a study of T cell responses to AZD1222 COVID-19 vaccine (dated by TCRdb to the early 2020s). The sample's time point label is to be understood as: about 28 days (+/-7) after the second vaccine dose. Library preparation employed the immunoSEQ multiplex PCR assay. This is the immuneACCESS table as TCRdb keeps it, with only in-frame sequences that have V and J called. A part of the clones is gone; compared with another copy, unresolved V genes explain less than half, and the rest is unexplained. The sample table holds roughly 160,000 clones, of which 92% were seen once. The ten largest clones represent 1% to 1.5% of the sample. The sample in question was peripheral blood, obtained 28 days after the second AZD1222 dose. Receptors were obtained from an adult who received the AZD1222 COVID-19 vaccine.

The CDR3 is CASRSGQSSNQPQHF. The CDR3 nucleotides read TGTGCCAGCAGGAGCGGACAGTCGAGCAATCAGCCCCAGCATTTT. The chain has TRBV6-5 and TRBJ1-5; D is perhaps TRBD1 (6 bases). The CDR3 spans 15 residues. Looked up from germline, CDR1 is MNHEY and CDR2 is SVGAGI. The V end lost 6 bases, the J end lost 1 base, and 13 bases lay between the germline ends.

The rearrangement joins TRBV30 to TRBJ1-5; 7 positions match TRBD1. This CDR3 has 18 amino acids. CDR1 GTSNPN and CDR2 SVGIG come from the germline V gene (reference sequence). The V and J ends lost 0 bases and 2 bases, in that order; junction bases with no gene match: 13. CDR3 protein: CAWSVSGWDSRGNQPQHF. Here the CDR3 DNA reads TGTGCCTGGAGTGTTAGTGGGTGGGACAGCCGTGGCAATCAGCCCCAGCATTTT.

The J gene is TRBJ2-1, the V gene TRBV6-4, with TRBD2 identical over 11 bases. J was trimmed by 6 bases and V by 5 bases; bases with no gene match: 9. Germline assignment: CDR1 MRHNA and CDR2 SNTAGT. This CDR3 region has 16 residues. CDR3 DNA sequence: TGTGCCAGCAGTACCCCGGGACTAGCGGCAACCAATGAGCAGTTCTTC. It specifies CASSTPGLAATNEQFF.

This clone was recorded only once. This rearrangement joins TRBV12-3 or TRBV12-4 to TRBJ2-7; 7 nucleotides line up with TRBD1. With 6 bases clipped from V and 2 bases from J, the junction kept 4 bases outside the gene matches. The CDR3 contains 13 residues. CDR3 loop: CASRLTGTYEQYF. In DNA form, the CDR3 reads TGTGCCAGCAGGCTGACAGGGACCTACGAGCAGTACTTC.

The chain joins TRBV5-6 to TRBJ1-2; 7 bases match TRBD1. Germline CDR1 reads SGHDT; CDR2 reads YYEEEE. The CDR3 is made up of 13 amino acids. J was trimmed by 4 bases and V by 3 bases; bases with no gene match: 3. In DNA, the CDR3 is TGTGCCAGCAGCTGGACAGGAAGCTATGGCTACACCTTC. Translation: CASSWTGSYGYTF.

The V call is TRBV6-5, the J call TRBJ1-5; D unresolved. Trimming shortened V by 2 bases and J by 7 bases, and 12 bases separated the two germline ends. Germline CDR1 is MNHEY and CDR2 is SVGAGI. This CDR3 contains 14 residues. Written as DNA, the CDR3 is TGTGCCAGCAGTTACGTCAAGGAGGGACAGCCCCAGCATTTT. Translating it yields CASSYVKEGQPQHF.

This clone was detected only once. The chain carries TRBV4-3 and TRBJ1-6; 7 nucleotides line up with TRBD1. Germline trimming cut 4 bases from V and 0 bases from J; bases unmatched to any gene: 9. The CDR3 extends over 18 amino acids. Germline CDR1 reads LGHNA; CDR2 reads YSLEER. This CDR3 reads CASSRRQGSYSYNSPLHF. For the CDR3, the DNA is TGCGCCAGCAGCCGCCGACAGGGATCCTACTCCTATAATTCACCCCTCCACTTT.

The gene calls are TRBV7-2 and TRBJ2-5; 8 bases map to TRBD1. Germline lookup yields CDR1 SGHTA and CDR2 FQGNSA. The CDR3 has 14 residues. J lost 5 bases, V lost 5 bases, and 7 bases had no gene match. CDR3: CASSLDRGVETQYF. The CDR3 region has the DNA TGTGCCAGCAGCCTCGACAGGGGCGTTGAGACCCAGTACTTC.

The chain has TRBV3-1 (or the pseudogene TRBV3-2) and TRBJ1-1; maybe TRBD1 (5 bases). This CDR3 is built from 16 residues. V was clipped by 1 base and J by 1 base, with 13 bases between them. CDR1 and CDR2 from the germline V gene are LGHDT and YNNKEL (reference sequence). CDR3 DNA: TGTGCCAGCAGCCAAGTCTTCGGGGCTACGAACACTGAAGCTTTCTTT. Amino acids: CASSQVFGATNTEAFF.

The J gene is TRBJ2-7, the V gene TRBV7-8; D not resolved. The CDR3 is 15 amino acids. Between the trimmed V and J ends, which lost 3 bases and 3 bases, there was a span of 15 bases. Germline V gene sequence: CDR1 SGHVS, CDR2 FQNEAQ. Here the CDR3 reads CASSFRQTAGYEQYF. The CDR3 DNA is TGTGCCAGCAGCTTCCGCCAAACGGCTGGCTACGAGCAGTACTTC. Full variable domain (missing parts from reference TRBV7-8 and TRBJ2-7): GAGVSQSPRYKVAKRGQDVALRCDPISGHVSLFWYQQALGQGPEFLTYFQNEAQLDKSGLPSDRFFAERPEGSVSTLKIQRTQQEDSAVYLCASSFRQTAGYEQYFGPGTRLTVT.

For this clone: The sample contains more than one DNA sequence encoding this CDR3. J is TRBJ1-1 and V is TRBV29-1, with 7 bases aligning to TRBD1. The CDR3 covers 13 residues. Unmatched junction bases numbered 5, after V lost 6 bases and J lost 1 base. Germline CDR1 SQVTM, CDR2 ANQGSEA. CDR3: CSVGRGGNTEAFF. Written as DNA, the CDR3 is TGCAGCGTAGGCAGGGGGGGGAACACTGAAGCTTTCTTT.

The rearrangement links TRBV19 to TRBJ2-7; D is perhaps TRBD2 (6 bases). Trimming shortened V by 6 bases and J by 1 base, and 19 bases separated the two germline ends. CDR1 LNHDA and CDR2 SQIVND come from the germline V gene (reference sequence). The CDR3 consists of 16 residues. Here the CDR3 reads CASSAGERGWSYEQYF. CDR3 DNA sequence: TGTGCCAGTAGCGCCGGCGAACGGGGGTGGTCCTACGAGCAGTACTTC.

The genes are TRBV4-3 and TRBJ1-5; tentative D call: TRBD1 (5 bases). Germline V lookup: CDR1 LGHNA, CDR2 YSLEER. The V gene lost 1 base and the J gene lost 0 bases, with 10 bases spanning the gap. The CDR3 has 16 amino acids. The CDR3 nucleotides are TGCGCCAGCAGCCAAGGGTGGGGGGATAGCAATCAGCCCCAGCATTTT. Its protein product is CASSQGWGDSNQPQHF.

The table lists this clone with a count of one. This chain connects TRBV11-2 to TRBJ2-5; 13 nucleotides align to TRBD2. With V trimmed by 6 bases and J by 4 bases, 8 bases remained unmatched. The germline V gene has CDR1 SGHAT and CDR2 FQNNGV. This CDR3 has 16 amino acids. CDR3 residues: CASSKTSGGPIETQYF. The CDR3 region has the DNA TGTGCCAGCAGTAAGACTAGCGGGGGGCCGATAGAGACCCAGTACTTC.

In DNA form, the CDR3 reads TGTGCCCTCCTCCCAGGGAGGGAGGGCTACACCTTC. Translated: CALLPGREGYTF. The V call is TRBV19, the J call TRBJ1-2; weak D call: TRBD1 (5 bases). The CDR3 spans 12 residues. Trimming cost V 11 bases and J 8 bases, with 18 bases left between them. From germline, CDR1 is LNHDA and CDR2 SQIVND (reference sequence).

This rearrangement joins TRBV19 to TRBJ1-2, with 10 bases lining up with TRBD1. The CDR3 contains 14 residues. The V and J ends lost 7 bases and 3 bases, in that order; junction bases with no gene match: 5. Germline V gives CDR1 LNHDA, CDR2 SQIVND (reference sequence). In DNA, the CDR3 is TGTGCCAGTAAGGCGGGACAGGGGCACTATGGCTACACCTTC. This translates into CASKAGQGHYGYTF.

CDR3 in amino acids: CASSPRTGWPYEQYF. The CDR3 DNA is TGTGCCAGCAGCCCTCGGACGGGCTGGCCCTACGAGCAGTACTTC. This chain joins TRBV7-9 and TRBJ2-7; D is uncertain. With 5 bases removed from V and 2 bases from J, the gap between germline ends came to 16 bases. The length of the CDR3 is 15 residues. CDR1 and CDR2 from the germline V gene are SEHNR and FQNEAQ (reference sequence). The whole variable domain, filled in from reference TRBV7-9 and TRBJ2-7, reads DTGVSQNPRHKITKRGQNVTFRCDPISEHNRLYWYRQTLGQGPEFLTYFQNEAQLEKSRLLSDRFSAERPKGSFSTLEIQRTEQGDSAMYLCASSPRTGWPYEQYFGPGTRLTVT.